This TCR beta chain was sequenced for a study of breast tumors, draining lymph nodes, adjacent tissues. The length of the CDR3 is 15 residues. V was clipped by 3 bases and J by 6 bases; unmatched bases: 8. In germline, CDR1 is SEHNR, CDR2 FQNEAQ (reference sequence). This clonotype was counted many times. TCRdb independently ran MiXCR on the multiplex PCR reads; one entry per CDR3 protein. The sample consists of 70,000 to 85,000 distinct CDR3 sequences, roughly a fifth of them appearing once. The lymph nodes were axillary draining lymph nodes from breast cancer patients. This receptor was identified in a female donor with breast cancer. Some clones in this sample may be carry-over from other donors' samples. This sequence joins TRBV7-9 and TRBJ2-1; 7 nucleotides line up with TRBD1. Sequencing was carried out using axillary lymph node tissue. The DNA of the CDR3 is TGTGCCAGCAGCTTTATAACCGGGACAGCCAATGAGCAGTTCTTC. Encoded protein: CASSFITGTANEQFF.